The text below deals with one TCR beta chain. The sample belongs to a study of T cell responses to AZD1222 COVID-19 vaccine. CDR3 length: 13 amino acids. Trimming took off 4 bases at V and 0 bases at J, with 7 bases between the two ends. Germline CDR1 and CDR2: GTSNPN and SVGIG (reference sequence). Profiled with immunoSEQ multiplex PCR; TCRdb holds only in-frame clones, not every one. The data hold 140,000 to 150,000 clones, with about 91% observed a single time. The chain combines TRBV30 with TRBJ1-3; D gene uncertain. Material: peripheral blood, obtained on day 0 of AZD1222 vaccination. The source of this sequence is an adult in good health. Here the CDR3 reads CAWIGNSGNTIYF. The CDR3 nucleotides read TGTGCCTGGATAGGTAACTCTGGAAACACCATATATTTT.